The rows below give T cell receptor beta chains drawn from one sample of a study of OX40 agonist ivuxolimab in advanced cancers. TCRdb's copy holds only in-frame clones and misses some; the assay was immunoSEQ multiplex PCR. Of 100,000 to 120,000 clones detected, 89% appear once; the ten largest clones hold less than 0.35%. The sequenced sample was CD4+ or CD8+ T cells sorted from blood, obtained in a trial of the OX40 agonist ivuxolimab. Every receptor here comes from an adult with an advanced solid tumor such as melanoma, head and neck, liver or kidney cancer. Both conserved end residues are part of each CDR3. The D gene is left open where the match is weak. The size field is filled for only some rows; it gives once, few, many or a size class.

CDR3nt: TGTGCCAGCAGCTTAGCTGCGGAGGCGGAATATGGCTACACCTTC
CDR3aa: CASSLAAEAEYGYTF
v_gene: TRBV11-2
j_gene: TRBJ1-2
d_gene: .
abundance: .

CDR3nt: TGTGCCAGTAGATTCGGGACAGGGACCGGGGAGCTGTTTTTT
CDR3aa: CASRFGTGTGELFF
v_gene: TRBV19
j_gene: TRBJ2-2
d_gene: TRBD1
abundance: .

CDR3nt: TGTGCCAGCAGCTTATCGCCGGCGGAAAAACTGTTTTTT
CDR3aa: CASSLSPAEKLFF
v_gene: TRBV11-2
j_gene: TRBJ1-4
d_gene: .
abundance: .

CDR3nt: TGTGCCAGCAGTTACTCAGGGGGCGGAAACACCATATATTTT
CDR3aa: CASSYSGGGNTIYF
v_gene: TRBV6-6
j_gene: TRBJ1-3
d_gene: TRBD1
abundance: .

CDR3nt: TGTGCCAGCCGAAGGACAGGGAGTCCAGATACGCAGTATTTT
CDR3aa: CASRRTGSPDTQYF
v_gene: TRBV19
j_gene: TRBJ2-3
d_gene: TRBD1
abundance: .

CDR3nt: TGTGCCAGCAGCTCACGACAGTCCACAGATACGCAGTATTTT
CDR3aa: CASSSRQSTDTQYF
v_gene: TRBV5-4
j_gene: TRBJ2-3
d_gene: .
abundance: .

CDR3nt: TGTGCCAGCAGCCCTACCGGGGGGACTAGTGTAGACAATGAGCAGTTCTTC
CDR3aa: CASSPTGGTSVDNEQFF
v_gene: TRBV6-4
j_gene: TRBJ2-1
d_gene: TRBD2
abundance: .

CDR3nt: TGTGCCAGCAGTTACCGTCCCAGGGGACCCTACGAGCAGTACTTC
CDR3aa: CASSYRPRGPYEQYF
v_gene: TRBV6-5
j_gene: TRBJ2-7
d_gene: .
abundance: many

CDR3nt: TGTGCCGACAGACGGGTCCCCACCGGGGAGCTGTTTTTT
CDR3aa: CADRRVPTGELFF
v_gene: TRBV7-2
j_gene: TRBJ2-2
d_gene: .
abundance: .

CDR3nt: TGCAGCGGCTCAGGGGGTCCGAACACTGAAGCTTTCTTT
CDR3aa: CSGSGGPNTEAFF
v_gene: TRBV29-1
j_gene: TRBJ1-1
d_gene: TRBD1
abundance: .

CDR3nt: TGTGCCAGCATCACTGGGGGACAGGGGTCCGACGAGCAGTACTTC
CDR3aa: CASITGGQGSDEQYF
v_gene: TRBV6-1
j_gene: TRBJ2-7
d_gene: TRBD1
abundance: once

CDR3nt: TGTGCCAGCAGCTTGTCAGGGGCTGTCTATGGCTACACCTTC
CDR3aa: CASSLSGAVYGYTF
v_gene: TRBV5-8
j_gene: TRBJ1-2
d_gene: .
abundance: .

CDR3nt: TGTGCCAGCAGCTTAGGTGGGACCGGGAAGGAATCTTTCTTT
CDR3aa: CASSLGGTGKESFF
v_gene: TRBV11-2
j_gene: TRBJ1-1
d_gene: .
abundance: .

CDR3nt: TGTGCCTGGAGTGTATGGAGCGGACTGGCGAGCACTGAAGCTTTCTTT
CDR3aa: CAWSVWSGLASTEAFF
v_gene: TRBV30
j_gene: TRBJ1-1
d_gene: .
abundance: .

CDR3nt: TGTGCCAGCAAGCCCGACACCTACGAGCAGTACTTC
CDR3aa: CASKPDTYEQYF
v_gene: TRBV6-1
j_gene: TRBJ2-7
d_gene: .
abundance: .

CDR3nt: TGTGCCAGCAGTGCCCTAGGGGGGGGCGGAATCGGCAATCAGCCCCAGCATTTT
CDR3aa: CASSALGGGGIGNQPQHF
v_gene: TRBV28
j_gene: TRBJ1-5
d_gene: .
abundance: .

CDR3nt: TGTGCCAGCAGCCCACGGGGTTGGGCAGGGGGCTACACCAGGGAGCTGTTTTTT
CDR3aa: CASSPRGWAGGYTRELFF
v_gene: TRBV7-3
j_gene: TRBJ2-2
d_gene: TRBD1
abundance: .